This T cell receptor (beta chain) was captured by sequencing in a study of regulatory T cells in long-lasting Graves disease. Looking at the study overall: Persistent Graves' disease meant over 5 years of antithyroid drugs with positive TSH receptor antibodies.

As concerns this clonotype: Its target is not known.

Noted time point: persistent/refractory GD, antithyroid drugs over 5 years with positive TRAb. PBMC-extracted RNA yielded the TCR library. The diagnosis of Graves' disease used American Thyroid Association guidelines. CDR1 and CDR2 from the germline V gene are MNHNS and SASEGT. V was clipped by 4 bases and J by 11 bases, with 8 bases between them. This CDR3 has 11 residues. Arm-PCR of CDR3 regions and iRepertoire HTBI primers were the basis on which TCR beta libraries were built. TCRdb reanalysed the multiplex PCR reads using MiXCR and keeps one entry per CDR3 protein. The sample has 400,000 to 500,000 distinct CDR3 sequences, 20% to 25% seen once. Study-level results: Among samples with persistent disease, TRBV28, TRBJ1-2 and TRBJ2-5 were favored.

The sample in question was peripheral blood mononuclear cells (PBMCs), obtained when the disease was refractory, from a patient treated with antithyroid drugs. V usage is TRBV6-1 and J usage is TRBJ1-4; D call uncertain. This TCR was recovered from a female donor with Graves disease. CDR3: CASSAKIKLFF. The DNA of the CDR3 is TGTGCCAGCAGTGCAAAGATCAAACTGTTTTTT.